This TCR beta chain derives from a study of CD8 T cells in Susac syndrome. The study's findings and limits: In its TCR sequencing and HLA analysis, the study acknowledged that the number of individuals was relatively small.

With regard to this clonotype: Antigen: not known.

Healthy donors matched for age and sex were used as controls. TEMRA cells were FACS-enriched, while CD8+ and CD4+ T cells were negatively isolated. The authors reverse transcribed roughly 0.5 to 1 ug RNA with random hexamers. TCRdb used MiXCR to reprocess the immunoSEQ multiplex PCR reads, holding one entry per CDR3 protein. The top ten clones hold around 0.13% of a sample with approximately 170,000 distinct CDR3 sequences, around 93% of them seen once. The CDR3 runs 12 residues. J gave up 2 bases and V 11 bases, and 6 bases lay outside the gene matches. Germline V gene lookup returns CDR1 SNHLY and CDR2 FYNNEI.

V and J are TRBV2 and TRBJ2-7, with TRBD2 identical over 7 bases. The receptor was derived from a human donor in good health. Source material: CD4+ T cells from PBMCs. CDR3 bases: TGTGCCTCCCGGGAGGAAACCTACGAGCAGTACTTC. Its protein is CASREETYEQYF.